The TCR beta chain described here comes from a study of shared clonotypes between healthy human individuals. This clone was seen only once. Naive-designated CD8 cells lacked CD45RO, were positively enriched for CCR7, and omitted terminally differentiated effector memory CD45RA+ cells. Generated by immunoSEQ multiplex PCR, the TCRdb table keeps only in-frame clones and is missing some. The sample includes under 1 million clones, 80% to 95% of them seen just once. The specimen sequenced was naive CD8+ T cells sorted from blood. The sequence was collected from a man under 40 in good health.

The CDR3 DNA sequence: TGTGCCAGCAGTTTATCGTATAAGGGGACAGGGGAGGATTACGAGCAGTACTTC. Its translation: CASSLSYKGTGEDYEQYF. The rearrangement uses TRBV27 and TRBJ2-7, with 10 bases matching TRBD1. This CDR3 region has 18 residues. V shed 0 bases and J 4 bases; nucleotides not matched to a gene: 12. Germline CDR1 reads MNHEY; CDR2 reads SMNVEV (reference sequence).